These 29 T cell receptor beta chains came from one sample sequenced in a study of cytomegalovirus exposure and HLA in healthy donors. 13 Jbeta primers and 60 Vbeta primers were used for the PCR. Clones were read by immunoSEQ multiplex PCR, and TCRdb kept only the in-frame ones, dropping some. The sample holds about 180,000 clones, 76% seen once. Sequenced material: PBMCs. These receptors were obtained from a man between 18 and 29 years old in good health and CMV-seronegative.

This chain links TRBV5-4 with TRBJ2-5, with a tentative D call TRBD1 (6 bases). The CDR3 contains 14 residues. Germline V lookup: CDR1 SGHNT, CDR2 YYREEE (reference sequence). Trimming pared 1 base from V and 5 bases from J, leaving 12 bases between. In nucleotides, the CDR3 is TGTGCCAGCAGCTTGACAGGGCCGGGGGAGACCCAGTACTTC. It codes for CASSLTGPGETQYF.

This chain links TRBV9 with TRBJ1-2; 9 nucleotides match TRBD1. Germline V gives CDR1 SGDLS, CDR2 YYNGEE. The length of the CDR3 is 15 residues. Trimming took 0 bases from V and 4 from J; bases not matched to a gene: 4. The CDR3 DNA is TGTGCCAGCAGCGTAGGGGGACAGGGAGGCTATGGCTACACCTTC. This sequence encodes CASSVGGQGGYGYTF.

This rearrangement joins TRBV25-1 to TRBJ2-5; D might be TRBD1 (5 bases). The germline CDR1 and CDR2 sequences are MGHDK and SYGVNS. V was pared by 5 bases and J by 0 bases, with 10 bases between. The CDR3 is 14 residues long. CDR3 in DNA: TGTGCCAGCAGTATGACGACAGACCAAGAGACCCAGTACTTC. Translation: CASSMTTDQETQYF.

This clone was counted a single time. This chain connects TRBV6-1 to TRBJ1-6; 9 nucleotides agree with TRBD1. The ends lost 2 bases at V and 7 bases at J; junction bases unmatched: 3. Germline V gene sequence: CDR1 MNHNS, CDR2 SASEGT. This CDR3 has 15 residues. The CDR3 region has the DNA TGTGCCAGCAGTGAAAACACAGGGGGCAATTCACCCCTCCACTTT. Its protein is CASSENTGGNSPLHF.

The chain links TRBV28 to TRBJ1-6; D unresolved. This CDR3 region has 18 residues. The germline CDR1 and CDR2 sequences are MDHEN and SYDVKM. V lost 3 bases and J 0 bases, leaving 15 bases between the germline ends. CDR3 sequence (DNA): TGTGCCAGCAGTTTCCCCCGGCAGACTCGCTCCTATAATTCACCCCTCCACTTT. Translation gives CASSFPRQTRSYNSPLHF. Full variable domain (rest looked up from reference TRBV28 and TRBJ1-6): DVKVTQSSRYLVKRTGEKVFLECVQDMDHENMFWYRQDPGLGLRLIYFSYDVKMKEKGDIPEGYSVSREKKERFSLILESASTNQTSMYLCASSFPRQTRSYNSPLHFGNGTRLTVT.

V gene TRBV28 combines with J gene TRBJ1-1, with D perhaps matching TRBD1 (5 bases). The V gene lost 2 bases and the J gene lost 2 bases, with 18 bases spanning the gap. CDR3 length: 17 amino acids. Germline V lookup: CDR1 MDHEN, CDR2 SYDVKM. CDR3 DNA sequence: TGTGCCAGCAGTTTAGGGGCGTTGTGGTACCCTAACACTGAAGCTTTCTTT. Encoded protein: CASSLGALWYPNTEAFF. Together with reference TRBV28 and TRBJ1-1, the CDR3 gives the full variable domain: DVKVTQSSRYLVKRTGEKVFLECVQDMDHENMFWYRQDPGLGLRLIYFSYDVKMKEKGDIPEGYSVSREKKERFSLILESASTNQTSMYLCASSLGALWYPNTEAFFGQGTRLTVV.

CDR3 loop: CASSPFGGSTDTQYF. Here the CDR3 DNA reads TGTGCCAGCTCCCCCTTCGGGGGGAGCACAGATACGCAGTATTTT. V and J are TRBV18 and TRBJ2-3; 7 bases are a match to TRBD2. V gave up 6 bases and J gave up 0 bases; unmatched junction bases: 6. The CDR3 sequence is 15 residues long. Per germline, CDR1 KGHSH and CDR2 LQKENI.

This chain joins TRBV5-8 and TRBJ1-5; 7 bases line up with TRBD1. V lost 2 bases and J lost 0; bases outside the gene matches: 2. This CDR3 has 15 residues. Germline values: CDR1 SGHTS, CDR2 YDEGEE. As DNA, the CDR3 is TGTGCCAGCAGCTTACAGGGGTATAGCAATCAGCCCCAGCATTTT. Translated, it gives CASSLQGYSNQPQHF.

This chain uses TRBV27 with TRBJ2-7, with D unclear. Germline CDR1 is MNHEY and CDR2 is SMNVEV (reference sequence). V dropped 0 bases and J dropped 5 bases, with 11 bases sitting between them. The CDR3 has 14 residues. The CDR3 region has the DNA TGTGCCAGCAGTTTATCTCCCACGAGAAACGAGCAGTACTTC. Its protein product is CASSLSPTRNEQYF.

This sequence joins TRBV7-9 and TRBJ1-2; 11 nucleotides agree with TRBD1. CDR1 is SEHNR, CDR2 FQNEAQ, per germline (reference sequence). J lost 6 bases, V lost 5 bases, and 8 bases had no gene match. This CDR3 region has 15 residues. The CDR3 DNA reads TGTGCCAGCAGCCCCGGACAGGGGGCGTCGGATGGCTACACCTTC. It yields the protein CASSPGQGASDGYTF.

The chain recombines TRBV30 with TRBJ1-5, with 8 bases matching TRBD1. Germline values: CDR1 GTSNPN, CDR2 SVGIG (reference sequence). V was clipped by 4 bases and J by 6 bases; unmatched bases: 8. This CDR3 is built from 14 residues. CDR3 amino acids: CAWTAGGAGQPQHF. In DNA, the CDR3 is TGTGCCTGGACCGCAGGGGGCGCGGGTCAGCCCCAGCATTTT.

The V call is TRBV2, the J call TRBJ1-5, with a weak D call TRBD1 (6 bases). Trimming pared 6 bases from V and 6 bases from J, leaving 15 bases between. Germline CDR1 and CDR2: SNHLY and FYNNEI. CDR3 length: 14 residues. The CDR3 loop reads CASRVTGSGQPQHF. The DNA of the CDR3 is TGTGCCAGCAGAGTAACAGGGTCGGGTCAGCCCCAGCATTTT.

The rearrangement uses TRBV9 and TRBJ2-4; the match to TRBD2 covers 11 bases. CDR1 is SGDLS, CDR2 YYNGEE, per germline. J was trimmed by 7 bases and V by 0 bases; bases with no gene match: 9. There are 17 residues in the CDR3. CDR3 sequence: CASSVDGSGGARNIQYF. Here the CDR3 DNA reads TGTGCCAGCAGCGTAGATGGTAGCGGGGGGGCTAGGAACATTCAGTACTTC.

V is TRBV18 and J is TRBJ2-7; 7 positions match TRBD2. V trimming: 3 bases; J trimming: 7 bases; junction bases outside the gene matches: 3. The V gene's germline CDR1 is KGHSH and CDR2 LQKENI. The CDR3 runs to 12 residues. In nucleotides, the CDR3 is TGTGCCAGCTCACCGGACGGGAGGGAGCAGTACTTC. As protein: CASSPDGREQYF.

CDR3 loop: CAWGDRLNTEAFF. CDR3 DNA sequence: TGTGCCTGGGGGGACAGATTGAACACTGAAGCTTTCTTT. The rearrangement joins TRBV30 to TRBJ1-1; 7 bases fit TRBD1. The CDR3 contains 13 residues. J lost 0 bases, V lost 5 bases, and 3 bases had no gene match. The germline CDR1 and CDR2 sequences are GTSNPN and SVGIG (reference sequence).

The J gene is TRBJ2-5, the V gene TRBV18, with no clear D. Germline loops: CDR1 KGHSH, CDR2 LQKENI. The CDR3 contains 12 residues. V lost 2 bases and J 5 bases, leaving 6 bases between the germline ends. DNA for the CDR3: TGTGCCAGCTCACCAACATCTGAGACCCAGTACTTC. This translates into CASSPTSETQYF.

This sequence joins TRBV28 and TRBJ1-5, with TRBD1 matching over 7 bases. Germline CDR1 is MDHEN and CDR2 is SYDVKM. The ends lost 7 bases at V and 3 bases at J; junction bases unmatched: 6. The CDR3 sequence is 14 residues long. Here the CDR3 DNA reads TGTGCCAGCAACACAGGGGTGTCCAATCAGCCCCAGCATTTT. It is translated as CASNTGVSNQPQHF.

This clone was detected a few times. The chain couples TRBV29-1 to TRBJ2-5; D is perhaps TRBD1 (6 bases). This CDR3 is 14 amino acids long. The V gene's germline CDR1 is SQVTM and CDR2 ANQGSEA. Trimming took 4 bases from V and 0 from J, leaving 12 bases between them. CDR3 sequence: CSVVPQGNQETQYF. Written as DNA, the CDR3 is TGCAGCGTTGTCCCACAGGGAAACCAAGAGACCCAGTACTTC.

The rearrangement links TRBV5-1 to TRBJ1-1; TRBD1 might be the D (5 bases). The CDR3 loop spans 16 amino acids. V shed 0 bases and J shed 2 bases, with 14 bases lying between them. The germline gives CDR1 SGHRS, CDR2 YFSETQ. CDR3 DNA: TGCGCCAGCAGCTTGGCCGGGGGGACCATAAACACTGAAGCTTTCTTT. Translation gives CASSLAGGTINTEAFF. Full variable domain (remainder filled in from reference TRBV5-1 and TRBJ1-1): KAGVTQTPRYLIKTRGQQVTLSCSPISGHRSVSWYQQTPGQGLQFLFEYFSETQRNKGNFPGRFSGRQFSNSRSEMNVSTLELGDSALYLCASSLAGGTINTEAFFGQGTRLTVV.

The rearrangement uses TRBV30 and TRBJ2-7; 8 bases fit TRBD2. Germline V gives CDR1 GTSNPN, CDR2 SVGIG (reference sequence). J was trimmed by 6 bases and V by 1 base; bases with no gene match: 5. The CDR3 consists of 13 residues. The CDR3 here is CAWSDGSGSEQYF. CDR3 nucleotide sequence: TGTGCCTGGAGTGACGGCAGCGGGAGCGAGCAGTACTTC. Full variable domain (missing parts from reference TRBV30 and TRBJ2-7): SQTIHQWPATLVQPVGSPLSLECTVEGTSNPNLYWYRQAAGRGLQLLFYSVGIGQISSEVPQNLSASRPQDRQFILSSKKLLLSDSGFYLCAWSDGSGSEQYFGPGTRLTVT.

This clone is labeled medium-sized. The V gene is TRBV14, the J gene TRBJ1-6; D is unresolved. Germline loops: CDR1 SGHDN, CDR2 FVKESK. CDR3 length: 17 residues. V lost 0 bases and J lost 0, with 9 bases in between. The CDR3 region has the DNA TGTGCCAGCAGCCAAGACCCGGGGAGCTCCTATAATTCACCCCTCCACTTT. Residues: CASSQDPGSSYNSPLHF.

This chain connects TRBV5-8 to TRBJ1-6; D might be TRBD1 (6 bases). Germline V gene sequence: CDR1 SGHTS, CDR2 YDEGEE. Trimming removed 4 bases at V and 10 bases at J, with 18 bases between. CDR3 length: 15 amino acids. The CDR3 loop reads CASSHGGGERSPLHF. The CDR3 coding sequence is TGTGCCAGCAGCCATGGGGGCGGAGAGCGGTCACCCCTCCACTTT.

The chain is built from TRBV25-1 and TRBJ1-4; D perhaps matches TRBD1 (5 bases). Deletions cut 10 bases from V and 0 bases from J, with 12 bases between. Germline lookup yields CDR1 MGHDK and CDR2 SYGVNS. CDR3 length equals 14 residues. CDR3 sequence reads: CATWGGSTNEKLFF. The CDR3 region has the DNA TGTGCCACCTGGGGGGGGTCAACTAATGAAAAACTGTTTTTT.

This clone was counted once. The chain couples TRBV6-6 to TRBJ2-3, with unresolved D. The V end lost 5 bases, the J end lost 2 bases, and 14 bases lay between the germline ends. CDR3 length: 15 residues. CDR1 and CDR2 (germline): MNHNY, SVGAGI (reference sequence). The CDR3: CASSPLPSFTDTQYF. The CDR3 DNA is TGTGCCAGCAGTCCTCTACCCTCCTTCACAGATACGCAGTATTTT.

As for this clone: The germline gene is not matched at one end of the junction; a read error may be the cause. J is TRBJ1-6 and V is TRBV5-6; D is unresolved. This CDR3 has 15 residues. CDR1 is SGHDT and CDR2 is YYEEEE in the germline V gene. CDR3 nucleotide sequence: TGTGTCAGCAGCTTGGCCGGGGTTGGCGGTTCACCCCTCCACTTT. Translation gives CVSSLAGVGGSPLHF.

The V and J genes are TRBV4-2 and TRBJ2-5; the match to TRBD2 covers 9 bases. With 4 bases clipped from V and 0 bases from J, the junction kept 6 bases outside the gene matches. Germline V lookup: CDR1 LGHNA, CDR2 YNFKEQ. The CDR3 covers 16 residues. CDR3 loop: CASSPGERGDQETQYF. CDR3 bases: TGTGCCAGCAGCCCGGGCGAGCGGGGGGACCAAGAGACCCAGTACTTC.

This chain connects TRBV6-5 to TRBJ1-1; 7 bases line up with TRBD1. Germline values: CDR1 MNHEY, CDR2 SVGAGI. The ends lost 6 bases at V and 6 bases at J; junction bases unmatched: 4. CDR3 length equals 12 residues. The CDR3, as DNA: TGTGCCAGCAGCAGGGGGGTTGCTGAAGCTTTCTTT. It codes for CASSRGVAEAFF.

This clone came up once. The V call is TRBV28, the J call TRBJ2-1, with 8 positions matching TRBD1. The CDR3 is made up of 12 amino acids. CDR1 MDHEN and CDR2 SYDVKM come from the germline V gene. The V gene end was trimmed by 11 bases and the J gene end by 5 bases; junction bases not matched to a gene: 5. CDR3 loop: CAGRTGHNEQFF. CDR3 nucleotide sequence: TGTGCCGGCCGGACAGGGCACAATGAGCAGTTCTTC. The full variable domain, with the rest looked up from reference TRBV28 and TRBJ2-1, is DVKVTQSSRYLVKRTGEKVFLECVQDMDHENMFWYRQDPGLGLRLIYFSYDVKMKEKGDIPEGYSVSREKKERFSLILESASTNQTSMYLCAGRTGHNEQFFGPGTRLTVL.

This chain links TRBV5-1 with TRBJ2-3, with TRBD2 matching 9 bases. Trimming took 1 base from V and 4 from J; bases not matched to a gene: 10. Germline CDR1 and CDR2: SGHRS and YFSETQ. There are 17 residues in the CDR3. As DNA, the CDR3 is TGCGCCAGCAGCTTGATACGGAGCGGGGGGTTCTCAGATACGCAGTATTTT. Protein: CASSLIRSGGFSDTQYF.